The entry below describes one T cell receptor beta chain. The record originates from a study of control samples from healthy donors and cancer patients. TCRdb's table, derived via immunoSEQ multiplex PCR, lists solely in-frame clones and lacks some. The table records some 130,000 clones, less than 95% of them present only once. CDR3 size: 14 residues. Germline assignment: CDR1 MNHEY and CDR2 SMNVEV (reference sequence). The ends were cut back, 5 bases at V and 6 bases at J, with 14 bases in the middle. The sequenced sample consisted of blood. This TCR was sampled from a man aged 30-40 years in good health. The genes are TRBV27 and TRBJ2-1, with a tentative D call TRBD1 (6 bases). Written as DNA, the CDR3 is TGTGCCAGCAGTCCCGAATGGACAGTCAATGAGCAGTTCTTC. The encoded protein is CASSPEWTVNEQFF.